Shown below are 14 T cell receptor beta chains from a single sample sequenced in a study of T cell clonotyping in hematopoietic cell transplantation. The time point is: recipient sample about 28 days before transplant, after cytoreduction. Clones were sequenced by immunoSEQ multiplex PCR, and TCRdb holds only the in-frame ones, with some missing. Of 20,000 to 25,000 clones in the sample, about 90% were seen once. Sample: peripheral blood mononuclear cells, taken before stem cell transplant. These receptors originate from a man aged 18 to 35 with biphenotypic leukemia. Some clones in this sample may be carry-over from other donors' samples.

The J gene is TRBJ2-7, the V gene TRBV5-6, with D perhaps matching TRBD1 (5 bases). Trimming pared 4 bases from V and 1 base from J, leaving 12 bases between. The CDR3 sequence is 14 residues long. The germline V gene encodes CDR1 SGHDT and CDR2 YYEEEE. Written as DNA, the CDR3 is TGTGCCAGCAGCCATAGGGGTTATTCCTACGAGCAGTACTTC. It specifies CASSHRGYSYEQYF.

V is TRBV2 and J is TRBJ1-1; TRBD1 matches at 7 bases. The germline V gene encodes CDR1 SNHLY and CDR2 FYNNEI. This CDR3 is built from 14 residues. V lost 7 bases and J lost 0; bases outside the gene matches: 5. The CDR3 coding sequence is TGTGCCAGCATTCGACAGGGCTTGAACACTGAAGCTTTCTTT. Its protein is CASIRQGLNTEAFF. The whole variable domain, filled in from reference TRBV2 and TRBJ1-1, reads EPEVTQTPSHQVTQMGQEVILRCVPISNHLYFYWYRQILGQKVEFLVSFYNNEISEKSEIFDDQFSVERPDGSNFTLKIRSTKLEDSAMYFCASIRQGLNTEAFFGQGTRLTVV.

CDR3 amino acids: CSVVKRADEQFF. The DNA for the CDR3 is TGCAGCGTTGTGAAGCGTGCGGATGAGCAGTTCTTC. The chain uses TRBV29-1 and TRBJ2-1; D uncertain. CDR1 is SQVTM and CDR2 is ANQGSEA in the germline V gene. The CDR3 has 12 residues. V was trimmed by 4 bases and J by 8 bases, leaving 12 bases between them.

This clone was picked up one time. The rearrangement links TRBV4-1 to TRBJ2-3; D is ambiguous. The ends were cut back, 0 bases at V and 6 bases at J, with 10 bases in the middle. The CDR3 runs 14 residues. Germline V gene data show CDR1 as MGHRA and CDR2 as YSYEKL. CDR3: CASSQENLLDTQYF. Written as DNA, the CDR3 is TGCGCCAGCAGCCAAGAGAATCTCCTGGATACGCAGTATTTT.

This rearrangement joins TRBV5-4 to TRBJ2-7; D is possibly TRBD1 (6 bases). The CDR3 has 14 amino acids. Germline V gene lookup returns CDR1 SGHNT and CDR2 YYREEE (reference sequence). Trimming removed 4 bases from V and 6 bases from J, with 17 bases in between. The CDR3, as DNA: TGTGCCAGCAGCCACCGGGACATCCTATCCGAGCAGTACTTC. Residues: CASSHRDILSEQYF. Combining the CDR3 with reference TRBV5-4 and TRBJ2-7 gives the whole variable domain ETGVTQSPTHLIKTRGQQVTLRCSSQSGHNTVSWYQQALGQGPQFIFQYYREEENGRGNFPPRFSGLQFPNYSSELNVNALELDDSALYLCASSHRDILSEQYFGPGTRLTVT.

This chain joins TRBV28 and TRBJ2-7, with D perhaps matching TRBD2 (5 bases). The CDR3 is made up of 11 amino acids. The germline gives CDR1 MDHEN, CDR2 SYDVKM. V was trimmed by 8 bases and J by 4 bases, leaving 9 bases between them. CDR3 amino acids: CASHEGYEQYF. In DNA, the CDR3 is TGTGCCAGCCACGAGGGTTACGAGCAGTACTTC.

V and J are TRBV29-1 and TRBJ2-1; D may be TRBD2 (6 bases). The length of the CDR3 is 16 residues. Looked up from germline, CDR1 is SQVTM and CDR2 is ANQGSEA. V shed 4 bases and J shed 7 bases, with 23 bases lying between them. In nucleotides, the CDR3 is TGCAGCGTTGGTAGGGCTAGCGTCATCGTCGGGAATGAGCAGTTCTTC. Its protein is CSVGRASVIVGNEQFF.

The chain couples TRBV19 to TRBJ2-6; 9 bases are shared with TRBD2. The CDR3 runs to 21 residues. Germline trimming cut 0 bases from V and 0 bases from J; bases unmatched to any gene: 12. Germline lookup yields CDR1 LNHDA and CDR2 SQIVND (reference sequence). Written as DNA, the CDR3 is TGTGCCAGTAGTATAGAAGGGAGCGGGAGGCACCGAAGCTCTGGGGCCAACGTCCTGACTTTC. It is translated as CASSIEGSGRHRSSGANVLTF.

This clone was seen a few times. This sequence joins TRBV7-9 and TRBJ2-1; 7 bases match TRBD2. Germline lookup yields CDR1 SEHNR and CDR2 FQNEAQ (reference sequence). The CDR3 contains 16 residues. The trim removed 1 base at V and 7 bases at J, leaving 10 bases unmatched. CDR3 nucleotide sequence: TGTGCCAGCAGCTTAGAGTGGGGGGGGATACAGAATGAGCAGTTCTTC. This codes for CASSLEWGGIQNEQFF.

The chain is built from TRBV7-8 and TRBJ1-3; possible D gene TRBD1, 6 bases. Germline loops: CDR1 SGHVS, CDR2 FQNEAQ. The CDR3 loop spans 17 amino acids. V lost 5 bases to trimming and J lost 0 bases, with 17 bases between them. The CDR3 DNA reads as TGTGCCAGCAGCCCCGGGGGTCGAGGGGGCTCTGGAAACACCATATATTTT. It is translated as CASSPGGRGGSGNTIYF.

V usage is TRBV6-5 and J usage is TRBJ2-5; D may be TRBD2 (6 bases). Germline loops: CDR1 MNHEY, CDR2 SVGAGI. The CDR3 totals 15 residues. V lost 8 bases to trimming and J lost 1 base, with 17 bases between them. CDR3 sequence (DNA): TGTGCCAGCGGCTCAGGGCGGGGCAGCCAAGAGACCCAGTACTTC. Protein sequence: CASGSGRGSQETQYF.

V and J are TRBV7-2 and TRBJ2-5; D unclear. Deletions cut 2 bases from V and 3 bases from J, with 7 bases between. Germline V gives CDR1 SGHTA, CDR2 FQGNSA. There are 13 residues in the CDR3. CDR3 bases: TGTGCCAGCAGCTTAAATAGGGAAGAGACCCAGTACTTC. Amino acid sequence: CASSLNREETQYF. Together with reference TRBV7-2 and TRBJ2-5, the CDR3 gives the full variable domain: GAGVSQSPSNKVTEKGKDVELRCDPISGHTALYWYRQSLGQGLEFLIYFQGNSAPDKSGLPSDRFSAERTGGSVSTLTIQRTQQEDSAVYLCASSLNREETQYFGPGTRLLVL.

CDR3 residues: CASSGTGGFQPQHF. DNA for the CDR3: TGTGCCAGTAGTGGGACAGGGGGCTTTCAGCCCCAGCATTTT. The chain is built from TRBV19 and TRBJ1-5; TRBD1 matches at 12 bases. The germline gives CDR1 LNHDA, CDR2 SQIVND (reference sequence). This CDR3 is built from 14 residues. V gave up 5 bases and J gave up 6 bases; unmatched junction bases: 2. Supplemented by reference TRBV19 and TRBJ1-5, the full variable domain reads DGGITQSPKYLFRKEGQNVTLSCEQNLNHDAMYWYRQDPGQGLRLIYYSQIVNDFQKGDIAEGYSVSREKKESFPLTVTSAQKNPTAFYLCASSGTGGFQPQHFGDGTRLSIL.

This rearrangement joins TRBV25-1 to TRBJ2-7; D call uncertain. The CDR3 has 11 residues. CDR1 MGHDK and CDR2 SYGVNS come from the germline V gene. Between the trimmed V and J ends, which lost 5 bases and 6 bases, there was a span of 8 bases. CDR3 coding DNA: TGTGCCAGCAGTCCCGACGCCGAGCAGTACTTC. Translating gives CASSPDAEQYF.